This T cell receptor (beta chain) comes out of a study of CD8+ T cells in alopecia areata. Study at large: Treated patients were scored for severity by percent of scalp affected.

V shed 7 bases and J shed 1 base, with 11 bases lying between them. Germline-derived CDR1 and CDR2 are SQVTM and ANQGSEA. The CDR3 runs 12 residues. This clone was seen more than once but under ten times. Treatment defined: oral pan-JAK inhibitor, 5-10 mg twice daily. Sequencing relied on a cDNA template that was reverse transcribed from extracted RNA. Profiled with immunoSEQ multiplex PCR; TCRdb holds only in-frame clones, not every one. The sample has around 270,000 clones, roughly 60% seen once. Material: CD4+ T cells sorted from blood, obtained at week 24, from a patient treated with tofacitinib. The gene calls are TRBV29-1 and TRBJ2-7; perhaps TRBD2 as D (5 bases). The TCR sequence derives from a human donor with alopecia areata. DNA for the CDR3: TGCAGCGCCCAAACGGGGTCCTACGAGCAGTACTTC. It yields the protein CSAQTGSYEQYF.